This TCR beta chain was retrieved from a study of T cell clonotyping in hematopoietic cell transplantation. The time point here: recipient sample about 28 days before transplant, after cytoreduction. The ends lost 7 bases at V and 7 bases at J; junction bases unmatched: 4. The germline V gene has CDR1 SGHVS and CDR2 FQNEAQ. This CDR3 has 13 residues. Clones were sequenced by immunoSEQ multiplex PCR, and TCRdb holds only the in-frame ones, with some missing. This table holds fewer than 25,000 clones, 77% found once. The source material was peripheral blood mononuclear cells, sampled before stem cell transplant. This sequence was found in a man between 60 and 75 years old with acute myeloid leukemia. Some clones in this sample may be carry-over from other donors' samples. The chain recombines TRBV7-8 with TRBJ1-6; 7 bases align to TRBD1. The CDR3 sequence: CASNRGYNSPLHF. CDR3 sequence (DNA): TGTGCCAGCAACAGGGGTTACAATTCACCCCTCCACTTT. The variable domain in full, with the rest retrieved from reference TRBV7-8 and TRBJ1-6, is GAGVSQSPRYKVAKRGQDVALRCDPISGHVSLFWYQQALGQGPEFLTYFQNEAQLDKSGLPSDRFFAERPEGSVSTLKIQRTQQEDSAVYLCASNRGYNSPLHFGNGTRLTVT.